This TCR beta chain was sequenced for a study of cytomegalovirus exposure and HLA in healthy donors. Study-level background: According to later analysis, the same platform produced the roughly 130 validation and 666 first-cohort repertoires. Findings and caveats of the study: With high specificity and sensitivity, the classifier reportedly diagnosed cytomegalovirus status. The tendency of first-cohort TCR clusters to co-occur in the roughly 130 validation repertoires emerged from a later analysis. The study recorded 150 to 200 TCR beta chains that were cytomegalovirus-associated.

Notes on this clone: Its target is unknown.

Clones were read by immunoSEQ multiplex PCR, and TCRdb kept only the in-frame ones, dropping some. This table holds about 160,000 clones, roughly nine tenths found once. Trimming removed 5 bases from V and 2 bases from J; junction bases left unmatched: 3. There are 14 residues in the CDR3. Germline assignment: CDR1 MNHEY and CDR2 SVGAGI. The sample taken for sequencing was PBMCs. The V call is TRBV6-5, the J call TRBJ2-7, with 10 bases fitting TRBD1. The TCR originated in a woman aged 30 to 39 in good health and CMV-seronegative. CDR3 in DNA: TGTGCCAGCAGTCAGACAGGGGGCCCCTACGAGCAGTACTTC. Translation: CASSQTGGPYEQYF.